This T cell receptor beta chain was identified in a study of shared clonotypes between healthy human individuals. Study-wide results and caveats: Sampling used blood alone; tissue repertoires probably differ. Non-shared clonotypes had lower generation probabilities than clonotypes shared by all four sorted-subset donors.

CDR3 length equals 15 residues. The trim removed 2 bases at V and 3 bases at J, leaving 4 bases unmatched. CDR1 is SGHAT, CDR2 FQNNGV, per germline. Points on this clone: Its antigen is undetermined.

Some clones are missing from TCRdb's copy, which holds only in-frame ones; the method was immunoSEQ multiplex PCR. The data show about 2.3 million clones, over 85% seen once. Material for sequencing was naive CD4+ T cells from PBMCs. Specified subset: CD45RA+ positively selected. The V call is TRBV11-2, the J call TRBJ2-7; 10 positions agree with TRBD1. This TCR came from a man between 18 and 29 years old in good health. Some clones in this sample may be carry-over from other donors' samples. This CDR3 reads CASSLRRDRGYEQYF. DNA of the CDR3: TGTGCCAGCAGCTTAAGAAGGGACAGGGGCTACGAGCAGTACTTC.